This entry lists 32 T cell receptor beta chains sequenced from one sample in a study of blood T cell repertoires in COVID-19 (dated by TCRdb to 2018 to 2020). The receptor library was made with the immunoSEQ multiplex PCR assay. Held by TCRdb, this immuneACCESS table contains in-frame sequences only and omits some clones. Under half of the omission traces to an unresolved V gene where checked; the cause of the rest is unknown. Present in this sample are about 330,000 clones, 92% of which were seen just once. The ten largest clones take up roughly 20% of the sample. The sample was PBMCs or T cells enriched from blood (not recorded which). Receptors originate from a woman aged 25 to 39 who had recovered from COVID-19.

This clone was observed once. The chain is built from TRBV3-1 (or the pseudogene TRBV3-2) and TRBJ2-7, with D possibly matching TRBD2 (6 bases). The CDR3 sequence is 12 residues long. The germline CDR1 and CDR2 sequences are LGHDT and YNNKEL (reference sequence). The V gene lost 6 bases and the J gene lost 3 bases, with 9 bases spanning the gap. The CDR3 nucleotides are TGTGCCAGCAGTAGACTAGACTACGAGCAGTACTTC. It translates to CASSRLDYEQYF.

The CDR3 nucleotides read TGTGCCAGCAGCTACGGGACAGGGGGCTCAACTGAAGCTTTCTTT. It is translated as CASSYGTGGSTEAFF. The V call is TRBV7-9, the J call TRBJ1-1; 12 positions match TRBD1. This CDR3 spans 15 amino acids. Germline CDR1 reads SEHNR; CDR2 reads FQNEAQ (reference sequence). After removal of 4 bases from V and 5 bases from J, the junction contained 5 bases not matched to a gene.

V and J are TRBV28 and TRBJ1-5, with 10 nucleotides matching TRBD1. The germline V gene has CDR1 MDHEN and CDR2 SYDVKM. CDR3 size: 13 residues. The trim removed 6 bases at V and 7 bases at J, leaving 3 bases unmatched. The CDR3 coding sequence is TGTGCCAGCAGGGGACAGGGGTGGCAGCCCCAGCATTTT. Residues: CASRGQGWQPQHF.

The chain joins TRBV30 to TRBJ2-7; 13 nucleotides match TRBD2. The CDR3 has 17 residues. Germline V gives CDR1 GTSNPN, CDR2 SVGIG (reference sequence). V dropped 0 bases and J dropped 7; count of bases not matched to a gene: 12. The CDR3 reads CAWSVSLLAGGLWEQYF. The CDR3 DNA follows: TGTGCCTGGAGTGTAAGCCTACTAGCGGGGGGGCTATGGGAGCAGTACTTC.

The V call is TRBV6-2 or TRBV6-3, the J call TRBJ2-7, with 7 bases lining up with TRBD1. Germline CDR1 reads MNHEY; CDR2 reads SVGEGT. This CDR3 region has 16 residues. After removal of 3 bases from V and 3 bases from J, the junction contained 11 bases not matched to a gene. CDR3 protein: CASSYAGGVSYYEQYF. The CDR3 DNA reads TGTGCCAGCAGTTATGCAGGGGGAGTTTCTTACTACGAGCAGTACTTC.

The V and J genes are TRBV9 and TRBJ2-7; 8 bases line up with TRBD1. Germline values: CDR1 SGDLS, CDR2 YYNGEE. This CDR3 is 13 amino acids long. V lost 7 bases, J lost 2 bases, and 5 bases stayed unmatched. The CDR3 region has the DNA TGTGCCAGCGGACAGGGTCTGACCTACGAGCAGTACTTC. Its translation is CASGQGLTYEQYF.

This clone was observed once. The rearrangement uses TRBV19 and TRBJ1-5; D is possibly TRBD1 (6 bases). Trimming cost V 0 bases and J 1 base, with 10 bases left between them. This CDR3 comprises 16 residues. CDR1 and CDR2 (germline): LNHDA, SQIVND (reference sequence). The CDR3 here is CASSIDGQQSNQPQHF. The CDR3 nucleotides read TGTGCCAGTAGTATAGATGGACAGCAAAGCAATCAGCCCCAGCATTTT.

The gene calls are TRBV5-1 and TRBJ2-3, with D possibly being TRBD2 (6 bases). This CDR3 region has 16 residues. The ends were cut back, 2 bases at V and 4 bases at J, with 17 bases in the middle. Germline lookup yields CDR1 SGHRS and CDR2 YFSETQ. The CDR3 is CASSLRASGPSDTQYF. The CDR3 DNA reads as TGCGCCAGCAGCTTACGGGCGAGCGGGCCGTCAGATACGCAGTATTTT.

CDR3 in DNA: TGTGCCAGCAGCTTAGCGGGACACCACCCCGGGGAGCTGTTTTTT. Translating gives CASSLAGHHPGELFF. The chain has TRBV13 and TRBJ2-2; possible D gene TRBD1, 6 bases. Trimming pared 1 base from V and 6 bases from J, leaving 12 bases between. The CDR3 is made up of 15 amino acids. Germline V gives CDR1 PRHDT, CDR2 FYEKMQ (reference sequence).

V usage is TRBV28 and J usage is TRBJ1-2; D is ambiguous. CDR3 length: 14 amino acids. The germline gives CDR1 MDHEN, CDR2 SYDVKM. Trimming cost V 5 bases and J 4 bases, with 14 bases left between them. For the CDR3, the DNA is TGTGCCAGCAGTCTGGAGCCTTTGCTCTATGGCTACACCTTC. Its protein product is CASSLEPLLYGYTF.

The rearrangement uses TRBV19 and TRBJ2-7; TRBD1 matches at 7 bases. Germline-derived CDR1 and CDR2 are LNHDA and SQIVND (reference sequence). V was clipped by 6 bases and J by 6 bases; unmatched bases: 14. The CDR3 loop spans 15 amino acids. CDR3 protein: CASRSIEGGRGEQYF. CDR3 DNA sequence: TGTGCCAGTAGGTCGATTGAAGGGGGCCGAGGCGAGCAGTACTTC.

This chain joins TRBV6-5 and TRBJ1-2; 7 positions match TRBD1. J lost 8 bases, V lost 11 bases, and 11 bases had no gene match. There are 12 residues in the CDR3. CDR1 and CDR2 from the germline V gene are MNHEY and SVGAGI. In DNA, the CDR3 is TGTGCCGGTACCGTGACAGGGAACGGCTACACCTTC. As protein: CAGTVTGNGYTF.

The chain recombines TRBV6-2 or TRBV6-3 with TRBJ2-7, with 10 bases that match TRBD2. Germline CDR1 reads MNHEY; CDR2 reads SVGEGT. V trimming: 2 bases; J trimming: 2 bases; junction bases outside the gene matches: 3. There are 15 residues in the CDR3. CDR3 in DNA: TGTGCCAGCAGTTACCCTAGCGGGGGACCCTACGAGCAGTACTTC. It yields the protein CASSYPSGGPYEQYF.

The chain recombines TRBV2 with TRBJ1-1; 7 nucleotides align to TRBD1. The ends lost 5 bases at V and 7 bases at J; junction bases unmatched: 7. The V gene's germline CDR1 is SNHLY and CDR2 FYNNEI. The CDR3 covers 13 residues. CDR3 residues: CASSITGAGEAFF. In nucleotides, the CDR3 is TGTGCCAGCAGTATAACAGGGGCCGGTGAAGCTTTCTTT.

The gene calls are TRBV5-4 and TRBJ1-1; possibly TRBD1 for D (6 bases). Germline V gene data show CDR1 as SGHNT and CDR2 as YYREEE (reference sequence). This CDR3 spans 16 amino acids. V lost 4 bases and J 1 base, leaving 17 bases between the germline ends. The CDR3 sequence: CASSVKQGRGNTEAFF. DNA for the CDR3: TGTGCCAGCAGCGTTAAACAGGGAAGGGGGAACACTGAAGCTTTCTTT.

The chain has TRBV9 and TRBJ2-2, with TRBD2 as a possible D gene (5 bases). V lost 2 bases and J lost 0, with 8 bases in between. Germline CDR1 and CDR2: SGDLS and YYNGEE. CDR3 length equals 15 residues. As DNA, the CDR3 is TGTGCCAGCAGCGTGGACTCTACGAACACCGGGGAGCTGTTTTTT. This codes for CASSVDSTNTGELFF.

This chain connects TRBV27 to TRBJ2-2; tentative D call: TRBD2 (6 bases). V lost 4 bases, J lost 2 bases, and 11 bases lay in between. Germline V CDR1 and CDR2: MNHEY, SMNVEV (reference sequence). CDR3 size: 15 residues. The CDR3 region has the DNA TGTGCCAGCAGTTCCATGGGACTCAACACCGGGGAGCTGTTTTTT. Its protein is CASSSMGLNTGELFF.

The chain links TRBV5-1 to TRBJ1-1, with D possibly TRBD1 on 6 matching bases. CDR3 length equals 14 residues. V gave up 4 bases and J gave up 6 bases, with 16 bases separating them. Germline V gene lookup returns CDR1 SGHRS and CDR2 YFSETQ. CDR3 amino acids: CASSPDLDRPEAFF. CDR3 nucleotide sequence: TGCGCCAGCAGCCCGGATCTGGACAGACCTGAAGCTTTCTTT.

The genes are TRBV6-5 and TRBJ1-4; 10 nucleotides agree with TRBD1. Germline values: CDR1 MNHEY, CDR2 SVGAGI. CDR3 length equals 16 residues. V trimming: 4 bases; J trimming: 2 bases; junction bases outside the gene matches: 4. The CDR3 spells CASSSLGQGTNEKLFF. CDR3 coding DNA: TGTGCCAGCAGTTCCCTGGGACAGGGGACTAATGAAAAACTGTTTTTT.

The chain recombines TRBV18 with TRBJ2-5, with a weak D call TRBD2 (5 bases). The CDR3 consists of 16 residues. CDR1 and CDR2 from the germline V gene are KGHSH and LQKENI. The V end was cut by 1 base, the J end by 6 bases, with 18 bases between. In DNA, the CDR3 is TGTGCCAGCTCACCACGCTCGGAGGTGTTCGTAAAGACCCAGTACTTC. This encodes CASSPRSEVFVKTQYF.

This rearrangement joins TRBV19 to TRBJ2-5; 9 nucleotides align to TRBD1. The length of the CDR3 is 13 residues. Germline loops: CDR1 LNHDA, CDR2 SQIVND (reference sequence). V shed 7 bases, J shed 6 bases, and the junction held 6 bases outside the gene matches. CDR3 nucleotides: TGTGCCAGTACGAACAACAGGGGGCAGACCCAGTACTTC. This gives the protein CASTNNRGQTQYF.

The chain is built from TRBV3-1 (or the pseudogene TRBV3-2) and TRBJ2-4; TRBD2 agrees at 9 bases. With V trimmed by 0 bases and J by 0 bases, 9 bases remained unmatched. CDR1 and CDR2 from the germline V gene are LGHDT and YNNKEL (reference sequence). CDR3 length: 19 amino acids. Here the CDR3 reads CASSQDSSGGLIAKNIQYF. CDR3 nucleotide sequence: TGTGCCAGCAGCCAAGACTCCAGCGGGGGGCTTATAGCCAAAAACATTCAGTACTTC.

CDR3 sequence: CASSPGDGRTAGQFF. The CDR3, as DNA: TGTGCCAGCAGCCCCGGGGATGGGAGGACGGCTGGGCAGTTCTTC. The rearrangement joins TRBV11-2 to TRBJ2-1, with D possibly matching TRBD2 (6 bases). CDR1 and CDR2 from the germline V gene are SGHAT and FQNNGV. This CDR3 has 15 residues. With 5 bases removed from V and 12 bases from J, the gap between germline ends came to 23 bases.

V is TRBV18 and J is TRBJ2-7; 8 positions agree with TRBD2. V was clipped by 3 bases and J by 2 bases; unmatched bases: 6. CDR1 and CDR2 (germline): KGHSH, LQKENI. This CDR3 contains 15 residues. CDR3 amino acids: CASSPERELPYEQYF. The CDR3 nucleotides read TGTGCCAGCTCACCGGAGCGGGAGCTCCCCTACGAGCAGTACTTC.

The chain uses TRBV7-2 and TRBJ1-2; D is unclear. The CDR3 has 15 residues. Germline V lookup: CDR1 SGHTA, CDR2 FQGNSA. Trimming took off 3 bases at V and 8 bases at J, with 19 bases between the two ends. The CDR3, as DNA: TGTGCCAGCAGCTTTGACCCCAATCTAGGCTACGGCTACACCTTC. Protein: CASSFDPNLGYGYTF.

This rearrangement joins TRBV7-2 to TRBJ1-6, with a weak D call TRBD1 (5 bases). Germline CDR1 SGHTA, CDR2 FQGNSA. This CDR3 has 14 residues. Deletions cut 5 bases from V and 9 bases from J, with 14 bases between. The CDR3 here is CASSIRALVSPLHF. The CDR3 nucleotides read TGTGCCAGCAGCATCAGGGCCCTCGTTTCACCCCTCCACTTT.

V is TRBV4-2 and J is TRBJ1-3; D is ambiguous. The CDR3 contains 17 residues. Trimming took 1 base from V and 0 from J, leaving 13 bases between them. Germline values: CDR1 LGHNA, CDR2 YNFKEQ. Written as DNA, the CDR3 is TGTGCCAGCAGCCAAGGGATAACAGAGAGCTCTGGAAACACCATATATTTT. Translating gives CASSQGITESSGNTIYF.

This chain connects TRBV10-1 to TRBJ2-7, with D possibly TRBD1 on 6 matching bases. Deletions cut 11 bases from V and 0 bases from J, with 20 bases between. The CDR3 contains 15 residues. CDR1 is WNHNN, CDR2 SYGVQD, per germline (reference sequence). CDR3 sequence: CAPPNRVISSYEQYF. Here the CDR3 DNA reads TGCGCCCCCCCGAACAGGGTGATAAGCTCCTACGAGCAGTACTTC.

The chain combines TRBV6-2 or TRBV6-3 with TRBJ1-5; no clear D gene. The CDR3 is made up of 15 amino acids. The V and J ends lost 6 bases and 0 bases respectively, with 12 bases between them. The germline gives CDR1 MNHEY, CDR2 SVGEGT. The CDR3 here is CASSQPGASNQPQHF. The CDR3 bases are TGTGCCAGCAGCCAACCGGGAGCTAGCAATCAGCCCCAGCATTTT.

V usage is TRBV29-1 and J usage is TRBJ1-2; tentatively, D is TRBD1 (5 bases). CDR1 is SQVTM and CDR2 is ANQGSEA in the germline V gene. The ends were cut back, 7 bases at V and 8 bases at J, with 14 bases in the middle. The CDR3 contains 11 residues. The CDR3 loop reads CSAGGGDGYTF. CDR3 nucleotide sequence: TGCAGCGCTGGGGGAGGAGACGGCTACACCTTC.

This clone was recorded once. This chain joins TRBV11-2 and TRBJ2-7; 8 nucleotides match TRBD1. The CDR3 totals 16 residues. V trimming: 4 bases; J trimming: 5 bases; junction bases outside the gene matches: 13. Germline CDR1 and CDR2: SGHAT and FQNNGV. The CDR3 spells CASSSRWNDRGHEQYF. DNA of the CDR3: TGTGCCAGCAGCTCCCGGTGGAATGACAGGGGACACGAGCAGTACTTC.

This rearrangement joins TRBV2 to TRBJ2-3; 10 bases align to TRBD2. V gave up 8 bases and J gave up 5 bases; unmatched junction bases: 7. CDR1 is SNHLY and CDR2 is FYNNEI in the germline V gene. This CDR3 is 14 amino acids long. The CDR3 DNA reads as TGTGCCAGCGGCCTAGCGGGAGTTGGAGATACGCAGTATTTT. As protein: CASGLAGVGDTQYF.